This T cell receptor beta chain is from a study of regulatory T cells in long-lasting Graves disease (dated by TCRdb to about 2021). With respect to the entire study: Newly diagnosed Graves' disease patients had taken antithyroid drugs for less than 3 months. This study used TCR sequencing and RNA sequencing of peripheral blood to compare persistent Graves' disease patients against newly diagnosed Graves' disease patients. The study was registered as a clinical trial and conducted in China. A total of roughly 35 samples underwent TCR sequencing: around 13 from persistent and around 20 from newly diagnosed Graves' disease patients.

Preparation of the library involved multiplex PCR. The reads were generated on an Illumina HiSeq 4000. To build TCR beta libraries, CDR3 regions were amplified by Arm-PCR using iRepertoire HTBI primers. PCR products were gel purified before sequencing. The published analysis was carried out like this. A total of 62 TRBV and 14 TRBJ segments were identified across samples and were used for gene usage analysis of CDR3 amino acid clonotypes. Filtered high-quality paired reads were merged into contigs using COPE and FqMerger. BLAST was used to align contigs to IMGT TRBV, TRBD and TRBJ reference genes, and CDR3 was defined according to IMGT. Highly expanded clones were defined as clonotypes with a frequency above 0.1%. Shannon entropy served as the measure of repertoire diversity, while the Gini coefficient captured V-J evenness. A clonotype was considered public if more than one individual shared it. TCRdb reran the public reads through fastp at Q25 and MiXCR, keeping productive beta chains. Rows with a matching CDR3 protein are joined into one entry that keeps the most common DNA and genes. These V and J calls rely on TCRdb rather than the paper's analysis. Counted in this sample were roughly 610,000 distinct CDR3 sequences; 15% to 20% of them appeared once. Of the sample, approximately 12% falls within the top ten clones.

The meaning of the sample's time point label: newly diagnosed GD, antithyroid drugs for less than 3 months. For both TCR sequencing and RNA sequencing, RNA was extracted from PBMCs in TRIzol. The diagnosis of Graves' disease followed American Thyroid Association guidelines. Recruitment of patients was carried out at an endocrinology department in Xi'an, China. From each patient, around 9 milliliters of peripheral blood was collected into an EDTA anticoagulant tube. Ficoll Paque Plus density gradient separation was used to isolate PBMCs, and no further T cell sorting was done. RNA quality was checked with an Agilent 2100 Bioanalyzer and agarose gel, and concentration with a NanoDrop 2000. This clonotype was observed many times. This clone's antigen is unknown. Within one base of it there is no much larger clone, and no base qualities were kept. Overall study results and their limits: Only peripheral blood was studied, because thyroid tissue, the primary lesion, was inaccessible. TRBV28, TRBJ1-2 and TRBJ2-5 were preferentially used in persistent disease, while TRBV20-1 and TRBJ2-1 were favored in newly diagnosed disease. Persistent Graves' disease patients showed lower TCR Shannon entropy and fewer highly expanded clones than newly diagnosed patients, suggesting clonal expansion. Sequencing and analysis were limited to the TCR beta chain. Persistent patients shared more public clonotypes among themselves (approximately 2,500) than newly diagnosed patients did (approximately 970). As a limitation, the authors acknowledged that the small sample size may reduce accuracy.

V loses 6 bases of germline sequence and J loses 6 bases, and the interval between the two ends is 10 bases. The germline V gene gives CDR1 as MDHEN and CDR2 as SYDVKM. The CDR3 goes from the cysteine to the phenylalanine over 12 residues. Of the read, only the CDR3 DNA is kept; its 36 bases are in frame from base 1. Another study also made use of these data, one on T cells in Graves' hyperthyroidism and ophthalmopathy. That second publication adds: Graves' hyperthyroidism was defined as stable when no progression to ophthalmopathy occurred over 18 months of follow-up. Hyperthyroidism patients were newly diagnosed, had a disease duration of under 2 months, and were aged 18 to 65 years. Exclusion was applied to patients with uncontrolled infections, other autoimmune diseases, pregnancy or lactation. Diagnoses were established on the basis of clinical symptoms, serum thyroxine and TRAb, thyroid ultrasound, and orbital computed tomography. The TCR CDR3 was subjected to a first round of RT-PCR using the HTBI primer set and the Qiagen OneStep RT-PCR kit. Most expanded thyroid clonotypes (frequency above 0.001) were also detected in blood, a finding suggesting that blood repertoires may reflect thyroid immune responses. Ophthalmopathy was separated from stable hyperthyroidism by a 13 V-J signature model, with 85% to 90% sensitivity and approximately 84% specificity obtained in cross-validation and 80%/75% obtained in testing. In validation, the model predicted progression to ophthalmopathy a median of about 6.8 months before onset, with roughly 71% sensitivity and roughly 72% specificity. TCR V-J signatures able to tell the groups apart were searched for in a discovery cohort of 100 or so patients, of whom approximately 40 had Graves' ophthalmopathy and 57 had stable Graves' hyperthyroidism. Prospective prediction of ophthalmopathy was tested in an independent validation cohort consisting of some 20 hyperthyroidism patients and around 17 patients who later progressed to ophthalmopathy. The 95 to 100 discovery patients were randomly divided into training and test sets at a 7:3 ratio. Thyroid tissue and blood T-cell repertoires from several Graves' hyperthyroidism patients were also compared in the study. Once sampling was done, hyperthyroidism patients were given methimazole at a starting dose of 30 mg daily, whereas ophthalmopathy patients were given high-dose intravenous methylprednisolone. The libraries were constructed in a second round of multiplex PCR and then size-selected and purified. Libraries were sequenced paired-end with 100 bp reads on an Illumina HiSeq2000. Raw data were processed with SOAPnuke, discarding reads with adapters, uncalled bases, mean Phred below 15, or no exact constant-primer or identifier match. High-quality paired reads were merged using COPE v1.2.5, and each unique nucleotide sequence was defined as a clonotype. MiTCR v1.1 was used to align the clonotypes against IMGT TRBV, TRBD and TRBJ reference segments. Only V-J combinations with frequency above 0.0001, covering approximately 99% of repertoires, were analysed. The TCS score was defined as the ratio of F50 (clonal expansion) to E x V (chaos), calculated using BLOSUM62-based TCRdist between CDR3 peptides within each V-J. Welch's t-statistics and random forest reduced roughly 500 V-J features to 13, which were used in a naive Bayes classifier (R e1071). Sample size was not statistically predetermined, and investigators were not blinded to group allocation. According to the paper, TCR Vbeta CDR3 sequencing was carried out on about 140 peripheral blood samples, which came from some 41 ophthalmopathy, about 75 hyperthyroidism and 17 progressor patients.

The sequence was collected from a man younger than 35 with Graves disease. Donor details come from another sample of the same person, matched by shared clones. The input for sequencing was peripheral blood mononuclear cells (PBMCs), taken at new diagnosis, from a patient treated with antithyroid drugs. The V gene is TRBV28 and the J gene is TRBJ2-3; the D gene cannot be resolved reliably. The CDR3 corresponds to CASSFWADTQYF. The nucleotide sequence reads TGTGCCAGCAGCTTTTGGGCGGATACGCAGTATTTT.